The 18 T cell receptor beta chains listed next were all sequenced from one sample in a study of regulatory T cells in long-lasting Graves disease. Regarding time point: newly diagnosed GD, antithyroid drugs for less than 3 months. Scientists built the TCR library using RNA that was extracted from PBMCs. Arm-PCR of CDR3 regions with iRepertoire HTBI primers generated TCR beta libraries. Each CDR3 protein is one row after TCRdb ran MiXCR on the multiplex PCR reads. Here the sample spans roughly 410,000 distinct CDR3 sequences, 15% being singletons. These data also featured in a second study, about T cells in Graves' hyperthyroidism and ophthalmopathy.

The sequencing here drew on peripheral blood mononuclear cells (PBMCs), taken at new diagnosis, from a patient treated with antithyroid drugs. These receptors were taken from a woman aged 40 to 50 with Graves disease.

Here the CDR3 DNA reads TGTGCCAGCGGACTAGCGGGAGGGCCGCAGTTCTTC. Amino acids: CASGLAGGPQFF. This sequence joins TRBV7-9 and TRBJ2-1, with 15 positions matching TRBD2. This CDR3 has 12 amino acids. Germline V gene data show CDR1 as SEHNR and CDR2 as FQNEAQ (reference sequence). The V segment lost 8 bases and the J segment 12 bases; nucleotides outside the gene matches: 2.

This clonotype was picked up many times. The genes are TRBV6-2 or TRBV6-3 and TRBJ2-1; no reliable D call. Germline V gene sequence: CDR1 MNHEY, CDR2 SVGEGT. This CDR3 is 15 amino acids long. Trimming shortened V by 1 base and J by 0 bases, and 7 bases separated the two germline ends. CDR3 DNA: TGTGCCAGCAGTTACTTCCGGAGCTCCTACAATGAGCAGTTCTTC. It translates to CASSYFRSSYNEQFF.

The V gene is TRBV5-6, the J gene TRBJ2-7; 7 nucleotides align to TRBD2. The germline V gene encodes CDR1 SGHDT and CDR2 YYEEEE. CDR3 length: 14 residues. Unmatched junction bases numbered 9, after V lost 4 bases and J lost 5 bases. DNA of the CDR3: TGTGCCAGCAGCCCGGTCGGGAGGTTTAACGAGCAGTACTTC. Translated: CASSPVGRFNEQYF.

V is TRBV5-1 and J is TRBJ2-7; 9 bases match TRBD1. This CDR3 region has 15 residues. Germline CDR1 is SGHRS and CDR2 is YFSETQ. V was pared by 2 bases and J by 3 bases, with 6 bases of the junction left unmatched. The CDR3 DNA follows: TGCGCCAGCAGCTTAGGGACAGGGATCATCTACGAGCAGTACTTC. Protein sequence: CASSLGTGIIYEQYF.

This clonotype occurred many times. The gene calls are TRBV20-1 and TRBJ1-5; 9 bases agree with TRBD1. The CDR3 sequence is 13 residues long. The germline gives CDR1 DFQATT, CDR2 SNEGSKA (reference sequence). The V and J ends lost 3 bases and 6 bases, in that order; junction bases with no gene match: 3. CDR3 in DNA: TGCAGTGCTAGCCCGGGACAGGGTCAGCCCCAGCATTTT. Its protein product is CSASPGQGQPQHF.

This clonotype showed up many times. This sequence joins TRBV7-9 and TRBJ2-7, with 7 bases lining up with TRBD2. V dropped 5 bases and J dropped 9; count of bases not matched to a gene: 7. The CDR3 runs to 12 residues. Germline-derived CDR1 and CDR2 are SEHNR and FQNEAQ (reference sequence). The CDR3 spells CASSPLGEGQYF. Here the CDR3 DNA reads TGTGCCAGCAGCCCACTGGGGGAGGGGCAGTACTTC.

This clonotype showed up just a few times. This rearrangement joins TRBV11-3 to TRBJ2-7; D gene ambiguous. Germline CDR1 and CDR2: SGHNT and YENEEA. This CDR3 is 15 amino acids long. Trimming cost V 1 base and J 4 bases, with 14 bases left between them. CDR3 coding DNA: TGTGCCAGCAGCTTAGCCAGCTTTGGTGCTTACGAGCAGTACTTC. Translated, it gives CASSLASFGAYEQYF. The variable domain in full, with the rest retrieved from reference TRBV11-3 and TRBJ2-7, is EAGVVQSPRYKIIEKKQPVAFWCNPISGHNTLYWYLQNLGQGPELLIRYENEEAVDDSQLPKDRFSAERLKGVDSTLKIQPAELGDSAVYLCASSLASFGAYEQYFGPGTRLTVT.

The V and J genes are TRBV20-1 and TRBJ2-1, with 11 bases that match TRBD2. The germline gives CDR1 DFQATT, CDR2 SNEGSKA (reference sequence). The CDR3 covers 13 residues. Unmatched junction bases numbered 1, after V lost 5 bases and J lost 4 bases. CDR3 region: CSALAGGYNEQFF. CDR3 bases: TGCAGTGCTTTAGCGGGAGGGTACAATGAGCAGTTCTTC.

This clonotype was found many times. The rearrangement links TRBV12-3 or TRBV12-4 to TRBJ1-2, with a weak D call TRBD1 (5 bases). The CDR3 extends over 15 amino acids. V gave up 6 bases and J gave up 6 bases, with 20 bases separating them. The CDR3 region is CASRGVGLGGDGYTF. The DNA for the CDR3 is TGTGCCAGCAGGGGGGTGGGGTTGGGTGGTGATGGCTACACCTTC.

Ten or more counts support this clonotype. The chain combines TRBV20-1 with TRBJ2-1; D is unresolved. CDR1 and CDR2 (germline): DFQATT, SNEGSKA (reference sequence). Trimming stripped 5 bases from V and 7 bases from J, with 15 bases between. CDR3 size: 13 residues. The CDR3 nucleotides read TGCAGTGCTCCCTACGATGTGGGGAATGAGCAGTTCTTC. It codes for CSAPYDVGNEQFF.

This clonotype was seen at least ten times. The gene calls are TRBV20-1 and TRBJ1-5, with a tentative D call TRBD1 (5 bases). The CDR3 consists of 13 residues. V lost 3 bases and J lost 3, with 9 bases in between. Per germline, CDR1 DFQATT and CDR2 SNEGSKA (reference sequence). CDR3 sequence: CSASRGYNQPQHF. The CDR3 region has the DNA TGCAGTGCTAGTAGGGGTTACAATCAGCCCCAGCATTTT.

This clonotype was seen more than once but under ten times. This rearrangement joins TRBV3-1 to TRBJ2-7; TRBD1 agrees at 11 bases. This CDR3 is built from 14 residues. V was pared by 4 bases and J by 7 bases, with 6 bases of the junction left unmatched. Germline V CDR1 and CDR2: LGHDT, YNNKEL (reference sequence). The CDR3 sequence: CASSLGTGGGEQYF. CDR3 coding DNA: TGTGCCAGCAGCCTTGGGACAGGGGGTGGTGAGCAGTACTTC.

This clonotype was found many times. The genes are TRBV12-3 or TRBV12-4 and TRBJ2-3; no reliable D call. V lost 6 bases and J 0 bases, leaving 7 bases between the germline ends. The CDR3 consists of 13 residues. CDR3 sequence: CASRAMSTDTQYF. The CDR3 coding sequence is TGTGCCAGCAGGGCAATGAGCACAGATACGCAGTATTTT.

The sample holds many counts of this clonotype. The V call is TRBV28, the J call TRBJ2-7, with 7 bases fitting TRBD2. Germline loops: CDR1 MDHEN, CDR2 SYDVKM. Trimming removed 6 bases from V and 2 bases from J; junction bases left unmatched: 4. This CDR3 has 13 residues. This chain's CDR3 is CASRVGLAYEQYF. The CDR3 bases are TGTGCCAGCAGGGTAGGACTAGCCTACGAGCAGTACTTC.

This clonotype showed up many times. J is TRBJ2-7 and V is TRBV18, with D perhaps assigned TRBD1 or TRBD2 (7 bases each). The CDR3 runs to 17 residues. Per germline, CDR1 KGHSH and CDR2 LQKENI. V was shortened by 3 bases and J by 0 bases, with 18 bases between the two germline ends. The CDR3 DNA is TGTGCCAGCTCACCGCAGGGGGGCGGGAGCTTCTCCTACGAGCAGTACTTC. Residues: CASSPQGGGSFSYEQYF.

The chain combines TRBV10-3 with TRBJ2-5; no reliable D call. The CDR3 sequence is 13 residues long. Between the trimmed V and J ends, which lost 1 base and 5 bases, there was a span of 8 bases. The germline V gene encodes CDR1 ENHRY and CDR2 SYGVKD. CDR3 bases: TGTGCCATCAGTGAGTTCGAAATGGAGACCCAGTACTTC. This codes for CAISEFEMETQYF.

This clonotype showed up many times. The rearrangement links TRBV11-3 to TRBJ2-1; 10 positions agree with TRBD1. Per the germline V gene, CDR1 is SGHNT and CDR2 is YENEEA. The CDR3 has 15 residues. The V segment lost 5 bases and the J segment 1 base; nucleotides outside the gene matches: 2. CDR3 loop: CASSVDRGSYNEQFF. CDR3 sequence (DNA): TGTGCCAGCAGCGTGGACAGGGGGTCCTACAATGAGCAGTTCTTC.

This clonotype was seen a handful of times. V usage is TRBV6-1 and J usage is TRBJ2-3; D may be TRBD1 or TRBD2 (5 bases each). This CDR3 contains 17 residues. V was shortened by 0 bases and J by 3 bases, with 16 bases between the two germline ends. The germline V gene encodes CDR1 MNHNS and CDR2 SASEGT. CDR3 sequence reads: CASSEALGTFPTDTQYF. As DNA, the CDR3 is TGTGCCAGCAGTGAAGCGCTCGGGACGTTCCCAACAGATACGCAGTATTTT.